A single sample is the source of the 3 T cell receptor beta chains below, sequenced in a study of blood T cells in healthy people across ages. A J-beta primer mix and a sample-barcoded 5' primer were used in a second PCR of about 6 to 12 cycles. TCRdb passed the 5' RACE reads through MiXCR, listing each CDR3 protein once. Among around 800,000 distinct CDR3 sequences listed, about half were seen once. The sample comprised blood. These receptor sequences come from an older man in good health.

This clonotype occurred a few times. The gene calls are TRBV6-2 or TRBV6-3 and TRBJ1-5; 7 bases are shared with TRBD1. V was pared by 5 bases and J by 4 bases, with 8 bases of the junction left unmatched. The CDR3 sequence is 15 residues long. Germline lookup yields CDR1 MNHEY and CDR2 SVGEGT. The CDR3 DNA follows: TGTGCCAGCAGTCTCCTAGGGGGCTTGAATCAGCCCCAGCATTTT. Translating gives CASSLLGGLNQPQHF.

This sequence joins TRBV20-1 and TRBJ2-3, with 13 bases that match TRBD2. The CDR3 runs to 16 residues. V lost 6 bases, J lost 5 bases, and 11 bases stayed unmatched. The germline V gene has CDR1 DFQATT and CDR2 SNEGSKA (reference sequence). The CDR3 sequence is CSARTSGGFSGDTQYF. The CDR3 DNA reads as TGCAGTGCACGGACTAGCGGGGGATTCTCGGGAGATACGCAGTATTTT.

This clonotype showed up many times. This rearrangement joins TRBV12-3 or TRBV12-4 to TRBJ2-1; D may be TRBD1 or TRBD2 (5 bases each). V gave up 5 bases and J gave up 6 bases, with 14 bases separating them. The CDR3 consists of 14 residues. The CDR3, as DNA: TGTGCCAGCAGTCCGGGGTGGGGGTCCAATGAGCAGTTCTTC. Translation: CASSPGWGSNEQFF.